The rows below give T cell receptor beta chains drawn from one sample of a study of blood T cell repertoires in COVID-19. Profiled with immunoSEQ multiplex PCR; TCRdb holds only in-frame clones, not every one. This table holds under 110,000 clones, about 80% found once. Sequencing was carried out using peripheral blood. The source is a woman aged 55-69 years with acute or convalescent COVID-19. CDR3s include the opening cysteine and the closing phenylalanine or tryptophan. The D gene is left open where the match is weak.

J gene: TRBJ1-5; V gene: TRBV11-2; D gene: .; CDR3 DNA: TGTGCCAGCAGCTTAGGTTCCCTATCGCCCCAGCATTTT; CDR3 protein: CASSLGSLSPQHF
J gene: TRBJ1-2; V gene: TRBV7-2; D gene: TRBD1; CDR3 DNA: TGTGCCAGCAGCTACCGGGACAGGGCAGCTAACTATGGCTACACCTTC; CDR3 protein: CASSYRDRAANYGYTF
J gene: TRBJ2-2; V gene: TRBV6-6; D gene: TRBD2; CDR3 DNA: TGTGCCAGCAGAAAACCGGGACTAGGAGGCACCGGGGAGCTGTTTTTT; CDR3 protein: CASRKPGLGGTGELFF
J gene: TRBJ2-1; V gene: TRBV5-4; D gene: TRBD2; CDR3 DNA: TGTGCCAGCACCCTGAGGGTGGGACTAGCGGCCCTATACAATGAGCAGTTCTTC; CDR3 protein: CASTLRVGLAALYNEQFF
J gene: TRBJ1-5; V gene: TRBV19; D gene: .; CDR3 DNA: TGTGCCAGTAGTTGGCCTTTAACCAATCAGCCCCAGCATTTT; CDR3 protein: CASSWPLTNQPQHF
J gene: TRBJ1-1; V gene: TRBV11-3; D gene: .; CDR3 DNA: TGTGCCAGCAGCCAAGACAGAAACACTGAAGCTTTCTTT; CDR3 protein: CASSQDRNTEAFF
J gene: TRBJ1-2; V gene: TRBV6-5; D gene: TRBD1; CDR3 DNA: TGTGCCAGCAGGCCCACACAGGGGAGCGGCTATGGCTACACCTTC; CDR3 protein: CASRPTQGSGYGYTF
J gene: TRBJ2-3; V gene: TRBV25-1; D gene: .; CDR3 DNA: TGTGCCAGCAGCCTTGGGGGGTCAGCTCCCACAGATACGCAGTATTTT; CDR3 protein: CASSLGGSAPTDTQYF
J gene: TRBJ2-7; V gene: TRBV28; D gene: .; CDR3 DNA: TGTGCCAGCAGTTTCCGGGTCCAGGGGGAGCAGTACTTC; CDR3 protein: CASSFRVQGEQYF
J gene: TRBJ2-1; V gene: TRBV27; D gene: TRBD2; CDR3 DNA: TGTGCCAGCAGTTTAGGGGAGGGCCGCTCCAATGAGCAGTTCTTC; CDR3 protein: CASSLGEGRSNEQFF